The 3 T cell receptor beta chains presented below share a single source sample, sequenced in a study of T cell responses to AZD1222 COVID-19 vaccine. Clones were sequenced by immunoSEQ multiplex PCR, and TCRdb holds only the in-frame ones, with some missing. Among around 99,000 clones listed, approximately 93% were seen once. Sequencing used peripheral blood, obtained 28 days after the second AZD1222 dose. The receptors come from an adult who received the AZD1222 COVID-19 vaccine.

V usage is TRBV3-1 (or the pseudogene TRBV3-2) and J usage is TRBJ1-1; 9 nucleotides agree with TRBD1. The CDR3 runs 18 residues. V trimming: 4 bases; J trimming: 6 bases; junction bases outside the gene matches: 18. The germline gives CDR1 LGHDT, CDR2 YNNKEL (reference sequence). CDR3 in DNA: TGTGCCAGCAGCCCCAATCCGGGACAGGGTGTCGAGTGGGCTGAAGCTTTCTTT. This translates into CASSPNPGQGVEWAEAFF.

The rearrangement links TRBV10-3 to TRBJ1-6; possible D gene TRBD1, 6 bases. Trimming took off 3 bases at V and 11 bases at J, with 11 bases between the two ends. The germline V gene has CDR1 ENHRY and CDR2 SYGVKD. The CDR3 runs 13 residues. CDR3 in DNA: TGTGCCATCAGTGAAGGACAGATTGCACCCCTCCACTTT. It translates to CAISEGQIAPLHF.

V is TRBV5-1 and J is TRBJ2-7, with 8 bases fitting TRBD2. There are 15 residues in the CDR3. The V gene's germline CDR1 is SGHRS and CDR2 YFSETQ. V dropped 5 bases and J dropped 2; count of bases not matched to a gene: 9. The CDR3 DNA sequence: TGCGCCAGCAGGCGGGGGGCGGATTCTCCCTACGAGCAGTACTTC. Protein sequence: CASRRGADSPYEQYF.